This TCR beta chain appears in the sequencing data of a study of ipilimumab plus nivolumab after autologous stem cell transplantation. Study overall: Both relapsed and primary refractory DLBCL were included.

Profiled with immunoSEQ multiplex PCR; TCRdb holds only in-frame clones, not every one. The sample has roughly 86,000 clones, approximately 83% seen once. Germline values: CDR1 SGHTA, CDR2 FQGNSA. The CDR3 has 14 amino acids. Deletions cut 1 base from V and 1 base from J, with 7 bases between. This specimen was PBMCs, taken in a trial of ipilimumab plus nivolumab as post-transplant consolidation. The chain employs TRBV7-2 and TRBJ1-1; D possibly corresponds to TRBD1 (5 bases). The TCR originated in a male donor with diffuse large B-cell lymphoma. In nucleotides, the CDR3 is TGTGCCAGCAGCTTAGGAGGGGCGAACACTGAAGCTTTCTTT. It yields the protein CASSLGGANTEAFF. Full variable domain (outside the CDR3, taken from reference TRBV7-2 and TRBJ1-1): GAGVSQSPSNKVTEKGKDVELRCDPISGHTALYWYRQSLGQGLEFLIYFQGNSAPDKSGLPSDRFSAERTGGSVSTLTIQRTQQEDSAVYLCASSLGGANTEAFFGQGTRLTVV.